This entry describes one TCR beta chain. Its antigen is undetermined. One end of the junction fails to match germline, which may point to a read error. Multiplex PCR with BIOMED2 TRB-A/B primer pools amplified TRB rearrangements. TCRdb processed the multiplex PCR reads anew with MiXCR; each CDR3 protein has one entry. This table has fewer than 15,000 distinct CDR3 sequences, 29% appearing once. TRB was amplified from around 250-460 ng of blood genomic DNA. The record originates from a study of T and B cells in COVID-19 patients. Overall study context: Blood was sampled from COVID-19 patients who were either actively infected or recovered. Study-wide points: Active COVID-19 showed highly clonal TRB repertoires; recovery showed diversity and richness above healthy donors.

CDR3 size: 15 residues. Germline loops: CDR1 SGHNT, CDR2 YYREEE (reference sequence). The origin of this receptor is a human donor who had recovered from COVID-19. The J gene is TRBJ2-7, the V gene TRBV5-4; tentatively, D is TRBD2 (5 bases). Sequenced input: blood. Written as DNA, the CDR3 is TGTTCCAGCAGCTTGGACTCCTTGGGAGCCTACGAGCAGTACTTC. Translation: CSSSLDSLGAYEQYF.